This TCR beta chain emerged from a study of T cells in Graves' hyperthyroidism and ophthalmopathy. This clonotype came up many times. Its antigen is still unknown. RNA transcripts provided the source from which TCR beta CDR3 regions were amplified. Researchers ran a first-round RT-PCR on the TCR CDR3 using the HTBI primer set. TCRdb redid the calling of the multiplex PCR reads with MiXCR, one entry per CDR3 protein. The sample lists around 620,000 distinct CDR3 sequences, under 60% occurring once. Study-wide results and caveats: The blood repertoire included most of the expanded thyroid clonotypes above 0.001.

This sequence was found in an adult woman with Graves' disease, either hyperthyroidism or ophthalmopathy (not recorded which). Sequencing input: peripheral blood or thyroid tissue (not recorded which).

For the CDR3, the DNA is TGTGCCAGCAGCCAAGGCGGTGGGGGGGCTGAAGCTTTCTTT. This sequence encodes CASSQGGGGAEAFF. V is TRBV3-1 and J is TRBJ1-1; possibly TRBD1 for D (5 bases). Germline lookup yields CDR1 LGHDT and CDR2 YNNKEL (reference sequence). The V end lost 1 base, the J end lost 6 bases, and 12 bases lay between the germline ends. This CDR3 is built from 14 residues.